These 20 T cell receptor beta chains originate from one sample sequenced in a study of blood T cell repertoires in COVID-19. Some clones are missing from TCRdb's copy, which holds only in-frame ones; the method was immunoSEQ multiplex PCR. The sample lists just under 350,000 clones, under 95% occurring once. The sequencing sample was made of peripheral blood. These TCRs come from a woman between 18 and 30 years old who had recovered from COVID-19.

V gene TRBV20-1 combines with J gene TRBJ2-1; 8 nucleotides align to TRBD2. Germline-derived CDR1 and CDR2 are DFQATT and SNEGSKA (reference sequence). The CDR3 consists of 17 residues. After removal of 3 bases from V and 1 base from J, the junction contained 11 bases not matched to a gene. The CDR3 coding sequence is TGCAGTGCTAGTGTGACTAGCGCGAGGAGTTCCTACAATGAGCAGTTCTTC. Amino acids: CSASVTSARSSYNEQFF.

The chain carries TRBV4-1 and TRBJ2-3; D unclear. CDR1 and CDR2 from the germline V gene are MGHRA and YSYEKL. V gave up 4 bases and J gave up 8 bases, with 19 bases separating them. The CDR3 contains 15 residues. In nucleotides, the CDR3 is TGCGCCAGCAGCCCCGATCACCTGGGCCCTCGTACGCAGTATTTT. Translating gives CASSPDHLGPRTQYF.

J is TRBJ1-3 and V is TRBV7-2, with D maybe TRBD1 (5 bases). The CDR3 is 16 amino acids. V was trimmed by 2 bases and J by 0 bases, leaving 11 bases between them. The germline V gene encodes CDR1 SGHTA and CDR2 FQGNSA. The CDR3 loop reads CASSLTGPSSGNTIYF. CDR3 bases: TGTGCCAGCAGCTTAACAGGACCCAGCTCTGGAAACACCATATATTTT.

The chain uses TRBV4-3 and TRBJ2-1, with D maybe TRBD2 (5 bases). The CDR3 is made up of 16 amino acids. Trimming shortened V by 1 base and J by 0 bases, and 10 bases separated the two germline ends. In germline, CDR1 is LGHNA, CDR2 YSLEER. The DNA for the CDR3 is TGCGCCAGCAGCCAAGGACTATCATTCTCCTACAATGAGCAGTTCTTC. Translating gives CASSQGLSFSYNEQFF.

J is TRBJ1-2 and V is TRBV9, with 10 bases lining up with TRBD1. Germline V CDR1 and CDR2: SGDLS, YYNGEE. This CDR3 is built from 17 residues. Trimming took 0 bases from V and 2 from J; bases not matched to a gene: 7. The CDR3 is CASSVGTRDRGNYGYTF. DNA of the CDR3: TGTGCCAGCAGCGTAGGTACCCGGGACAGGGGCAACTATGGCTACACCTTC.

V gene TRBV5-1 combines with J gene TRBJ2-4; no firm D call. The V end was cut by 1 base, the J end by 2 bases, with 13 bases between. The CDR3 extends over 16 amino acids. Germline lookup yields CDR1 SGHRS and CDR2 YFSETQ. The CDR3 sequence is CASSLTVVGPKNIQYF. The CDR3 nucleotides read TGCGCCAGCAGCTTGACAGTAGTTGGTCCCAAAAACATTCAGTACTTC.

This chain connects TRBV7-9 to TRBJ2-1; 7 bases map to TRBD1. Germline-derived CDR1 and CDR2 are SEHNR and FQNEAQ (reference sequence). The V segment lost 1 base and the J segment 6 bases; nucleotides outside the gene matches: 9. The CDR3 totals 16 residues. CDR3 region: CASSLGFGTDVNEQFF. CDR3 sequence (DNA): TGTGCCAGCAGCTTAGGATTCGGGACAGATGTCAATGAGCAGTTCTTC. The entire variable domain, with the rest obtained from reference TRBV7-9 and TRBJ2-1, is as follows: DTGVSQNPRHKITKRGQNVTFRCDPISEHNRLYWYRQTLGQGPEFLTYFQNEAQLEKSRLLSDRFSAERPKGSFSTLEIQRTEQGDSAMYLCASSLGFGTDVNEQFFGPGTRLTVL.

V and J are TRBV7-2 and TRBJ1-1; TRBD1 aligns across 7 bases. V lost 4 bases to trimming and J lost 6 bases; unmatched junction nucleotides: 8. Germline assignment: CDR1 SGHTA and CDR2 FQGNSA. The CDR3 sequence is 14 residues long. CDR3 sequence: CASSWTGTDPEAFF. The CDR3 DNA reads TGTGCCAGCAGCTGGACCGGGACAGACCCTGAAGCTTTCTTT.

This clone showed up just a few times. The chain recombines TRBV6-5 with TRBJ1-1; TRBD1 aligns across 7 bases. The CDR3 runs 14 residues. The germline V gene has CDR1 MNHEY and CDR2 SVGAGI. J gave up 11 bases and V 2 bases, and 11 bases lay outside the gene matches. The CDR3 DNA is TGTGCCAGCAGTTACGGGCGGGACAGCACTCTCGCTTTCTTT. Residues: CASSYGRDSTLAFF.

This sequence joins TRBV2 and TRBJ1-5; a possible D gene is TRBD1 (6 bases). V was trimmed by 2 bases and J by 4 bases, leaving 15 bases between them. The CDR3 spans 16 residues. Germline values: CDR1 SNHLY, CDR2 FYNNEI. CDR3 amino acids: CASSEWTATGNQPQHF. As DNA, the CDR3 is TGTGCCAGCAGTGAATGGACAGCTACTGGAAATCAGCCCCAGCATTTT.

The sample holds one count of this clone. The DNA for the CDR3 is TGTGCCACCAGTGCTGGCAGGGGGACCTCACCCCTCCACTTT. It is translated as CATSAGRGTSPLHF. The chain carries TRBV24-1 and TRBJ1-6; TRBD1 aligns across 7 bases. The CDR3 totals 14 residues. Germline V CDR1 and CDR2: KGHDR, SFDVKD. V lost 5 bases to trimming and J lost 10 bases; unmatched junction nucleotides: 7.

This chain uses TRBV7-2 with TRBJ2-5; D remains ambiguous. Per germline, CDR1 SGHTA and CDR2 FQGNSA. The length of the CDR3 is 14 residues. V was clipped by 2 bases and J by 2 bases, with 9 bases between them. CDR3 sequence: CASSLWSNQETQYF. As DNA, the CDR3 is TGTGCCAGCAGCTTATGGTCTAATCAAGAGACCCAGTACTTC.

This clone was recorded a few times. The chain is built from TRBV5-5 and TRBJ1-5; TRBD1 is a possible D gene (6 bases). CDR1 and CDR2 from the germline V gene are SGHKS and YYEKEE (reference sequence). V lost 2 bases to trimming and J lost 4 bases, with 7 bases between them. The CDR3 has 13 residues. The CDR3 DNA reads TGTGCCAGCAGCTTTCAGGGGAATCAGCCCCAGCATTTT. This translates into CASSFQGNQPQHF.

The genes are TRBV19 and TRBJ2-3; TRBD1 aligns across 10 bases. This CDR3 comprises 15 residues. CDR1 and CDR2 (germline): LNHDA, SQIVND (reference sequence). The trim removed 6 bases at V and 0 bases at J, leaving 3 bases unmatched. The CDR3 region is CASRDRGRSTDTQYF. As DNA, the CDR3 is TGTGCCAGTAGAGACAGGGGGCGAAGCACAGATACGCAGTATTTT.

The J gene is TRBJ2-7, the V gene TRBV6-5; 11 nucleotides agree with TRBD2. Germline CDR1 and CDR2: MNHEY and SVGAGI. V lost 4 bases to trimming and J lost 3 bases; unmatched junction nucleotides: 2. The CDR3 extends over 14 amino acids. The CDR3 DNA reads as TGTGCCAGCAGTTCTAGCGGGAGGAACTACGAGCAGTACGTC. It translates to CASSSSGRNYEQYV.

In DNA form, the CDR3 reads TGTGCCAGCAGCCCCACTAGGGAGGGGGGAGATACGCAGTATTTT. This sequence encodes CASSPTREGGDTQYF. V gene TRBV11-3 combines with J gene TRBJ2-3, with D perhaps TRBD2 (7 bases). CDR3 size: 15 residues. CDR1 is SGHNT and CDR2 is YENEEA in the germline V gene. V lost 5 bases and J 5 bases, leaving 17 bases between the germline ends.

This clone has only one observation. This chain uses TRBV19 with TRBJ1-1; D possibly corresponds to TRBD1 (5 bases). Trimming left V 8 bases short and J 0 bases short, with 16 bases between. The CDR3 extends over 15 amino acids. Looked up from germline, CDR1 is LNHDA and CDR2 is SQIVND (reference sequence). The CDR3 is CASGKQQVLNTEAFF. The CDR3 coding sequence is TGTGCCAGTGGCAAACAACAGGTCTTGAACACTGAAGCTTTCTTT.

V and J are TRBV19 and TRBJ2-1; D is uncertain. CDR1 is LNHDA and CDR2 is SQIVND in the germline V gene (reference sequence). The CDR3 consists of 13 residues. The germline V and J ends were trimmed by 2 bases and 10 bases, with 12 bases remaining between them. In DNA, the CDR3 is TGTGCCAGTAGTATAATAGGAGTTGACGAGCAGTTCTTC. Its translation: CASSIIGVDEQFF.

This clone was counted between two and nine times. The chain couples TRBV5-1 to TRBJ2-5; 7 bases agree with TRBD2. The J segment lost 5 bases and the V segment lost 4 bases, leaving 11 bases of the junction unmatched. This CDR3 has 15 residues. CDR1 and CDR2 from the germline V gene are SGHRS and YFSETQ. This CDR3 reads CASSDRLAETETQYF. The CDR3 bases are TGCGCCAGCAGCGATCGACTAGCCGAAACGGAGACCCAGTACTTC.

The chain couples TRBV15 to TRBJ1-1; no reliable D call. Trimming shortened V by 7 bases and J by 1 base, and 10 bases separated the two germline ends. The germline V gene encodes CDR1 LNHNV and CDR2 YYDKDF (reference sequence). The CDR3 sequence is 13 residues long. In DNA, the CDR3 is TGTGCCACCACCAGCCGGGGGAACACTGAAGCTTTCTTT. It codes for CATTSRGNTEAFF.